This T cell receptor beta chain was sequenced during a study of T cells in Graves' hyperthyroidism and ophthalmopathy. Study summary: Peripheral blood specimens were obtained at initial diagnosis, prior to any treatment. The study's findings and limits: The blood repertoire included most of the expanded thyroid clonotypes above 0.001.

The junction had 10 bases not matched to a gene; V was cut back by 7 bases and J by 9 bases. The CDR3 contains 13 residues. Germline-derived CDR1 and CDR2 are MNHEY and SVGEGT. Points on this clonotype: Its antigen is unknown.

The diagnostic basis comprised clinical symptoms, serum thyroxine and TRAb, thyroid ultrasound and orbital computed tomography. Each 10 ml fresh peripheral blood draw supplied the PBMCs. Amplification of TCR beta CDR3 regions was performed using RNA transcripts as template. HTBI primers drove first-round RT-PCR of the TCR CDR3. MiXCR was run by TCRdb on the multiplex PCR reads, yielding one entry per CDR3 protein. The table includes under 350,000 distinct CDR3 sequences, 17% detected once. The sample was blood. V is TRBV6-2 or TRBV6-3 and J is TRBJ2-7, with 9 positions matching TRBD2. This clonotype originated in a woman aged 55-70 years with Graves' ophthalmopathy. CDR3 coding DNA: TGTGCCAGCAAGGTCTCTAGCGGGAACCGGCAGTACTTC. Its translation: CASKVSSGNRQYF.